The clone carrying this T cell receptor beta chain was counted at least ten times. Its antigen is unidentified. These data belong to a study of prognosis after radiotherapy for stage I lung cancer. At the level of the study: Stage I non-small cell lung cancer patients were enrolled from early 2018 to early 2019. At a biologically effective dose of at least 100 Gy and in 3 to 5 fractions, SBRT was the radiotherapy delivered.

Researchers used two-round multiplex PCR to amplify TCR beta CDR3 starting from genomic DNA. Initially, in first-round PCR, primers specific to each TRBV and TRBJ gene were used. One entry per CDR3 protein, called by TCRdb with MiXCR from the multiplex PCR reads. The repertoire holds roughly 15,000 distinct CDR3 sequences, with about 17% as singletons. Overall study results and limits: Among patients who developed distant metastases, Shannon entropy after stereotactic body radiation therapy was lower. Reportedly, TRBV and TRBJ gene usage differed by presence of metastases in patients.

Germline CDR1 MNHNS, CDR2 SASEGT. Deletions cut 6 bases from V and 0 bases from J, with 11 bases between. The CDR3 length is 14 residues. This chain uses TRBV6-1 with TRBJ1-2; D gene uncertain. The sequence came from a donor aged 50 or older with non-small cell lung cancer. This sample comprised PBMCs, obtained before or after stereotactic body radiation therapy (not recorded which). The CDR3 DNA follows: TGTGCCAGCAGCTCTCCCCTAACTAACTATGGCTACACCTTC. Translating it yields CASSSPLTNYGYTF.